Following are 30 T cell receptor beta chains from one sample sequenced in a study of blood T cells in healthy people across ages. Primers used in a second PCR of about 7 to 12 cycles were a sample-barcoded 5' primer and a J-beta primer mix. TCRdb processed the 5' RACE reads anew with MiXCR; each CDR3 protein has one entry. The sample carries approximately 730,000 distinct CDR3 sequences, roughly 50% recorded once. Input material: blood. The source of these receptors is a man aged 80 or over in good health.

This clonotype has only a few counts. The CDR3 region is CASRYSGQGNNEQFF. CDR3 coding DNA: TGCGCCAGCAGATATTCGGGACAGGGGAACAATGAGCAGTTCTTC. This chain links TRBV5-1 with TRBJ2-1, with 10 bases identical to TRBD1. Germline CDR1 SGHRS, CDR2 YFSETQ. V was clipped by 5 bases and J by 5 bases; unmatched bases: 7. The CDR3 consists of 15 residues.

The V and J genes are TRBV6-5 and TRBJ1-4; no definite D call. The V end was cut by 7 bases, the J end by 10 bases, with 16 bases between. CDR3 size: 13 residues. Germline V lookup: CDR1 MNHEY, CDR2 SVGAGI. As DNA, the CDR3 is TGTGCCAGCAAAACCGGGTACCGGGGAAAACTGTTTTTT. It translates to CASKTGYRGKLFF.

This clonotype was observed a few times. This sequence joins TRBV24-1 and TRBJ2-3; a weak D match, TRBD2 (6 bases). CDR3 length: 15 amino acids. Per the germline V gene, CDR1 is KGHDR and CDR2 is SFDVKD. Trimming removed 5 bases from V and 4 bases from J, with 15 bases in between. Here the CDR3 DNA reads TGTGCCACCAGTGGGACCTGGAGGGGTGCAGATACGCAGTATTTT. This sequence encodes CATSGTWRGADTQYF.

The chain couples TRBV24-1 to TRBJ2-6; 7 nucleotides line up with TRBD2. V lost 2 bases and J lost 3; bases outside the gene matches: 9. Germline V gene lookup returns CDR1 KGHDR and CDR2 SFDVKD. This CDR3 has 18 residues. The CDR3 DNA sequence: TGTGCCACCAGTGATTCGCAGCGGGGAACCTTTGGGGCCAACGTCCTGACTTTC. Translating gives CATSDSQRGTFGANVLTF.

This clonotype has just one count. This chain joins TRBV28 and TRBJ1-5; 7 positions match TRBD1. The V gene's germline CDR1 is MDHEN and CDR2 SYDVKM. The junction had 7 bases not matched to a gene; V was cut back by 5 bases and J by 0 bases. The CDR3 covers 16 residues. The CDR3 DNA reads TGTGCCAGCAGTGTTGGGACAGCCTCTAGCAATCAGCCCCAGCATTTT. Amino acids: CASSVGTASSNQPQHF.

The chain links TRBV27 to TRBJ1-6; TRBD1 is a possible D gene (6 bases). CDR3 length: 15 amino acids. Germline V CDR1 and CDR2: MNHEY, SMNVEV (reference sequence). The ends were cut back, 5 bases at V and 7 bases at J, with 15 bases in the middle. In nucleotides, the CDR3 is TGTGCCAGCAGTCCCAGGGGTTTGGGGAATTCACCCCTCCACTTT. Translating it yields CASSPRGLGNSPLHF.

As to this clonotype: One end of the junction fails to match germline, which may point to a read error. The chain employs TRBV2 and TRBJ2-1, with TRBD2 matching 9 bases. CDR3 length: 15 amino acids. Germline V gene lookup returns CDR1 SNHLY and CDR2 FYNNEI. The CDR3 here is CASSEAGTSFNEQFF. The CDR3 DNA follows: TGTGCCAGCAGTGAAGCGGGGACTAGCTTCAATGAGCAGTTTTTC.

The chain recombines TRBV27 with TRBJ2-7; D remains ambiguous. The germline V gene has CDR1 MNHEY and CDR2 SMNVEV (reference sequence). Trimming stripped 7 bases from V and 0 bases from J, with 13 bases between. The CDR3 is 14 residues long. Written as DNA, the CDR3 is TGTGCCAGCATCACCCAGGCAAGCTCCTACGAGCAGTACTTC. This sequence encodes CASITQASSYEQYF.

This chain uses TRBV12-3 or TRBV12-4 with TRBJ2-7; no definite D call. The CDR3 spans 16 residues. Trimming cost V 3 bases and J 1 base, with 16 bases left between them. The CDR3 here is CASSFSAAARSYEQYF. Written as DNA, the CDR3 is TGTGCCAGCAGTTTTTCCGCGGCCGCCCGGTCCTACGAGCAGTACTTC.

The CDR3 sequence is CASSGRDRDDQETQYF. In DNA, the CDR3 is TGTGCCAGCAGCGGCCGAGACAGGGACGACCAAGAGACCCAGTACTTC. The chain uses TRBV21-1 and TRBJ2-5; the table's D call of TRBD1 was not tested on the DNA. TRBV21-1 is listed as a pseudogene. This CDR3 has 16 residues.

This clonotype came up a few times. J is TRBJ2-3 and V is TRBV12-3 or TRBV12-4, with TRBD2 matching over 14 bases. Trimming removed 2 bases from V and 14 bases from J; junction bases left unmatched: 18. This CDR3 has 18 residues. The DNA of the CDR3 is TGTGCCAGCAGTTTATTATCCGGGACTAGCGGGAGAGGGAGATACGCGTATTTT. It specifies CASSLLSGTSGRGRYAYF.

This clonotype was seen many times. The chain couples TRBV20-1 to TRBJ2-6, with 7 bases identical to TRBD1. The CDR3 contains 16 residues. The germline gives CDR1 DFQATT, CDR2 SNEGSKA (reference sequence). The trim removed 1 base at V and 0 bases at J, leaving 3 bases unmatched. This chain's CDR3 is CSARGGQTSGANVLTF. The CDR3 DNA reads as TGCAGTGCTAGAGGGGGACAGACCTCTGGGGCCAACGTCCTGACTTTC.

The chain uses TRBV27 and TRBJ1-1; tentatively, D is TRBD1 (5 bases). V was cut by 4 bases and J by 2 bases, with 11 bases left in between. The CDR3 is 14 residues long. Germline CDR1 reads MNHEY; CDR2 reads SMNVEV (reference sequence). CDR3 sequence (DNA): TGTGCCAGCAGTTCTCGACAGAGAAACACTGAAGCTTTCTTT. Translation gives CASSSRQRNTEAFF.

In DNA form, the CDR3 reads TGTGCCAGCAGCGGGGAGCAGAGCTCCTACGAGCAGTACTTC. Its translation: CASSGEQSSYEQYF. V and J are TRBV2 and TRBJ2-7, with D possibly being TRBD2 (5 bases). The CDR3 contains 14 residues. Germline lookup yields CDR1 SNHLY and CDR2 FYNNEI. V lost 6 bases and J 0 bases, leaving 12 bases between the germline ends.

The chain links TRBV10-3 to TRBJ2-5; D gene ambiguous. Germline CDR1 ENHRY, CDR2 SYGVKD. V was trimmed by 4 bases and J by 5 bases, leaving 5 bases between them. The CDR3 consists of 11 residues. The CDR3 protein is CAISAGETQYF. The CDR3 nucleotides are TGTGCCATCAGTGCTGGCGAGACCCAGTACTTC.

V usage is TRBV21-1 and J usage is TRBJ2-7; the D call of TRBD2 is as the table states it, not checked on the DNA. TRBV21-1 corresponds to a pseudogene. CDR3 length: 15 amino acids. The CDR3 sequence: CASTYKERPHYEQYF. The CDR3 DNA is TGTGCCAGCACCTATAAAGAGCGGCCCCACTACGAGCAGTACTTC.

The CDR3 loop reads CASSFRGLGGNSPLHF. The CDR3 nucleotides read TGTGCCAGCAGCTTCAGGGGGCTCGGGGGTAATTCACCCCTCCACTTT. The V call is TRBV7-2, the J call TRBJ1-6, with 8 positions matching TRBD1. The CDR3 is made up of 16 amino acids. In germline, CDR1 is SGHTA, CDR2 FQGNSA. The V and J ends lost 3 bases and 6 bases, in that order; junction bases with no gene match: 7. Full variable domain (outside the CDR3, taken from reference TRBV7-2 and TRBJ1-6): GAGVSQSPSNKVTEKGKDVELRCDPISGHTALYWYRQSLGQGLEFLIYFQGNSAPDKSGLPSDRFSAERTGGSVSTLTIQRTQQEDSAVYLCASSFRGLGGNSPLHFGNGTRLTVT.

This clonotype was counted between two and nine times. The chain couples TRBV7-9 to TRBJ2-1; D not certain. Germline loops: CDR1 SEHNR, CDR2 FQNEAQ (reference sequence). V lost 0 bases to trimming and J lost 8 bases, with 8 bases between them. CDR3 length: 13 amino acids. The CDR3 sequence is CASSLASVDEQFF. CDR3 DNA: TGTGCCAGCAGCTTAGCGTCGGTGGATGAGCAGTTCTTC.

This clonotype appeared many times. This chain joins TRBV20-1 and TRBJ2-5, with a tentative D call TRBD2 (5 bases). The length of the CDR3 is 15 residues. The ends were cut back, 0 bases at V and 2 bases at J, with 13 bases in the middle. Germline CDR1 reads DFQATT; CDR2 reads SNEGSKA (reference sequence). CDR3 sequence: CSARDGQPGQETQYF. The CDR3, as DNA: TGCAGTGCTAGAGATGGCCAACCGGGGCAAGAGACCCAGTACTTC.

The table lists this clonotype with a few counts. The CDR3 here is CAISVFSASGANVLTF. The CDR3, as DNA: TGTGCCATCAGTGTTTTTTCGGCGTCTGGGGCCAACGTCCTGACTTTC. This sequence joins TRBV10-3 and TRBJ2-6; D unresolved. CDR3 length: 16 amino acids. V was shortened by 4 bases and J by 1 base, with 11 bases between the two germline ends. Germline V lookup: CDR1 ENHRY, CDR2 SYGVKD.

This clonotype showed up just a few times. The chain employs TRBV29-1 and TRBJ2-4, with unresolved D. The DNA matches TRBJ2-7 better at its end, which makes the J call doubtful. The CDR3 has 10 amino acids. Germline CDR1 and CDR2: SQVTM and ANQGSEA. Written as DNA, the CDR3 is TGCAGCGTTTCGGACTACGAGCAGTACTTC. Encoded protein: CSVSDYEQYF.

The CDR3 reads CASSLLAATYNEQFF. CDR3 DNA sequence: TGCGCCAGCAGCTTGCTAGCGGCCACCTACAATGAGCAGTTCTTC. The chain has TRBV5-1 and TRBJ2-1, with TRBD2 matching 7 bases. V dropped 1 base and J dropped 2; count of bases not matched to a gene: 3. The CDR3 covers 15 residues. Looked up from germline, CDR1 is SGHRS and CDR2 is YFSETQ.

This clonotype has only a few counts. The chain couples TRBV5-1 to TRBJ2-3; 9 bases align to TRBD2. The germline V gene has CDR1 SGHRS and CDR2 YFSETQ. This CDR3 has 15 amino acids. Trimming removed 4 bases from V and 14 bases from J; junction bases left unmatched: 17. The CDR3 coding sequence is TGCGCCAGCAGCCCCGGTAGCGGGAGTGTGAGATACGCGTATTTT. Translation gives CASSPGSGSVRYAYF.

This clonotype was recorded a few times. V gene TRBV11-2 combines with J gene TRBJ2-1; D is undetermined. This CDR3 comprises 12 residues. V was shortened by 0 bases and J by 9 bases, with 6 bases between the two germline ends. Germline V lookup: CDR1 SGHAT, CDR2 FQNNGV. The CDR3 DNA reads as TGTGCCAGCAGCTTAGAGGGCCGTGAGCAGTTCTTC. This translates into CASSLEGREQFF. Using reference TRBV11-2 and TRBJ2-1 for the parts outside the CDR3, the full variable domain is EAGVAQSPRYKIIEKRQSVAFWCNPISGHATLYWYQQILGQGPKLLIQFQNNGVVDDSQLPKDRFSAERLKGVDSTLKIQPAKLEDSAVYLCASSLEGREQFFGPGTRLTVL.

This chain joins TRBV20-1 and TRBJ1-2; 9 nucleotides align to TRBD1. The CDR3 loop spans 13 amino acids. CDR1 DFQATT and CDR2 SNEGSKA come from the germline V gene (reference sequence). Trimming took 6 bases from V and 2 from J; bases not matched to a gene: 4. The CDR3 reads CSATGGGNYGYTF. For the CDR3, the DNA is TGCAGTGCAACAGGGGGCGGCAACTATGGCTACACCTTC.

This sequence joins TRBV12-3 or TRBV12-4 and TRBJ2-1, with 8 positions matching TRBD2. The J call could be wrong; TRBJ2-7 is a better fit for the DNA end. The CDR3 has 16 amino acids. CDR3 region: CASGVEAGGAYNEQYF. In DNA, the CDR3 is TGTGCCAGCGGAGTAGAGGCGGGAGGAGCCTACAATGAGCAGTACTTC.

The chain carries TRBV20-1 and TRBJ2-1; D uncertain. Trimming removed 6 bases from V and 7 bases from J, with 10 bases in between. Germline loops: CDR1 DFQATT, CDR2 SNEGSKA (reference sequence). CDR3 size: 11 residues. The CDR3 DNA reads TGCAGTGCGGAAGGGCTGAATGAGCAGTTCTTC. It translates to CSAEGLNEQFF.

The chain employs TRBV5-1 and TRBJ2-1, with 8 bases fitting TRBD2. The CDR3 is 17 residues long. The germline CDR1 and CDR2 sequences are SGHRS and YFSETQ. Trimming cost V 4 bases and J 0 bases; bases outside gene matches: 9. The CDR3 here is CASSPGLARSSYNEQFF. The CDR3 DNA follows: TGCGCCAGCAGCCCCGGACTAGCACGGAGCTCCTACAATGAGCAGTTCTTC.

This chain uses TRBV24-1 with TRBJ2-7, with 9 bases lining up with TRBD1. Trimming at V came to 5 bases and at J to 2 bases, leaving 9 bases not matched to a gene. This CDR3 comprises 16 residues. Germline V lookup: CDR1 KGHDR, CDR2 SFDVKD. The DNA for the CDR3 is TGTGCCACCAGTGGCTCGGGACAGGGAGACGCCTACGAGCAGTACTTC. Its protein is CATSGSGQGDAYEQYF.

The chain is built from TRBV5-1 and TRBJ2-2; D call uncertain. Germline lookup yields CDR1 SGHRS and CDR2 YFSETQ. V was pared by 2 bases and J by 4 bases, with 9 bases between. The CDR3 has 14 amino acids. CDR3 nucleotide sequence: TGCGCCAGCAGCTTTCCGTTGGGCACCGGGGAGCTGTTTTTT. As protein: CASSFPLGTGELFF.